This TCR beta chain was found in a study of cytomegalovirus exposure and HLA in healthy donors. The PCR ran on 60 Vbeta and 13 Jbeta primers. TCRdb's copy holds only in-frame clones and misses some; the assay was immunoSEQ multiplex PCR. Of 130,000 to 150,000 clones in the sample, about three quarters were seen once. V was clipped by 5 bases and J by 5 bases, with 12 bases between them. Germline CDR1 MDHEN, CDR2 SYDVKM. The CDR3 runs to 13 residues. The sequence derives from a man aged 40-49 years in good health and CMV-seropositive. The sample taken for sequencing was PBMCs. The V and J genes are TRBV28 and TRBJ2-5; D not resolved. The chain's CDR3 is CASSVPLGETQYF. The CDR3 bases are TGTGCCAGCAGTGTTCCCCTCGGGGAGACCCAGTACTTC.